What follows describes a single T cell receptor (beta chain). The source of the sample is a study of T-cell reconstitution after alpha-beta-depleted transplantation in children. CDR3 length equals 15 residues. V lost 3 bases and J 5 bases, leaving 14 bases between the germline ends. Unique molecular identifiers were incorporated during preparation of the TCRbeta library. TCRdb reprocessed the PCR reads with MiXCR, giving one entry per CDR3 protein. The table records approximately 390,000 distinct CDR3 sequences, approximately 10% of them present only once. This specimen was PBMCs from the stem cell graft donor, taken from the stem cell graft. The genes are TRBV12-3 or TRBV12-4 and TRBJ1-3; D gene ambiguous. This sequence was found in a human donor who donated a stem cell graft to a child with acute myeloid leukemia. The CDR3 nucleotides are TGTGCCAGCAGTTTTATAAGTGACCCCCGAAACACCATATATTTT. This translates into CASSFISDPRNTIYF.